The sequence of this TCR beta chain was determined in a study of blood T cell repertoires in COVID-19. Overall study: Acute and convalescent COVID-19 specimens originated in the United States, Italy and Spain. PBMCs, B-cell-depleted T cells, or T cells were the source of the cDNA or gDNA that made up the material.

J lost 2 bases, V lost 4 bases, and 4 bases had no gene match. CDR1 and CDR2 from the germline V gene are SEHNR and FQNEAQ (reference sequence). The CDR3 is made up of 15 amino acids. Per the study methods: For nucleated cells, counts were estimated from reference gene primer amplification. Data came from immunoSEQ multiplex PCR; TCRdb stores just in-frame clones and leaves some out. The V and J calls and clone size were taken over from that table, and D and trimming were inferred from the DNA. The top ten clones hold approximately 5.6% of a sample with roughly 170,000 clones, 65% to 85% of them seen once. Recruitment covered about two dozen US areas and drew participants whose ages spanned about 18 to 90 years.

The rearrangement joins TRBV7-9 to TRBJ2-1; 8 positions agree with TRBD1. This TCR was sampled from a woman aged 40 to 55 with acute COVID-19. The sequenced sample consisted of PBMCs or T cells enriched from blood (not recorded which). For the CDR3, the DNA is TGTGCCAGCAGCTCTCCAGGGGGCACCTACAATGAGCAGTTCTTC. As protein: CASSSPGGTYNEQFF.